This T cell receptor (beta chain) was captured by sequencing in a study of T cell responses to AZD1222 COVID-19 vaccine. The wider study: Second-dose groups at about 4 or about 12 weeks were pooled.

Assay: immunoSEQ multiplex PCR; the TCRdb copy retains only in-frame clones and omits some. This table has around 33,000 clones, approximately 89% appearing once. Trimming removed 7 bases at V and 7 bases at J, with 13 bases between. This CDR3 region has 12 residues. The V gene's germline CDR1 is GTSNPN and CDR2 SVGIG (reference sequence). The receptor's source is an adult in good health. Specimen: peripheral blood, collected on day 0 of AZD1222 vaccination. This chain joins TRBV30 and TRBJ2-2; D unresolved. The CDR3 spells CASGSGGGELFF. CDR3 nucleotide sequence: TGTGCCTCTGGATCGGGTGGCGGGGAGCTGTTTTTT.